These 15 T cell receptor beta chains were sequenced from one sample in a study of CD8+ T cells in alopecia areata. Sequencing used cDNA as its template, made by extracting RNA and reverse transcribing it. The data were produced by immunoSEQ multiplex PCR, yet TCRdb's version contains in-frame clones alone and is incomplete. Observed in the sample are some 5,500 clones, none of them singletons. Using CD4, CD8alpha, NKG2D, NKG2ACE and other markers, pooled cutaneous lymph node cells were sorted. The sequencing input was CD8+ T cells sorted from a lymph node. The receptors derive from a C3H/HeJ mouse with alopecia areata. The MHC haplotype of the strain is H2-k.

There are many counts of this clone. Mouse germline and gene names are used. CDR3 sequence: CASSDAQPYEQYF. The CDR3 bases that were read are TGTGCCAGCAGTGATGCACAGCCTTAT. The chain combines TRBV13-3 with TRBJ2-7, with D unresolved. The CDR3 goes on 4 residues after the read ends, and that part is filled in from the germline J gene. Germline V lookup: CDR1 NNHDY, CDR2 SYVADS. The CDR3 is 13 amino acids.

This clone is deemed medium-sized. Germline and genes: mouse. Read coverage stops 3 residues before the CDR3 terminus; the germline J gene supplies the remainder. This chain connects TRBV1 to TRBJ1-6, with 9 positions matching TRBD1. TRBJ1-6 falls under the ORF class, with uncertain function. The CDR3 sequence is 15 residues long. The germline gives CDR1 NSQYPW, CDR2 LRSPGD (reference sequence). Losses at the gene ends were 0 bases for V and 7 bases for J; bases not matched to a gene: 1. Incomplete CDR3 DNA: TGCACCTGCAGTGCAGATGGGACAGGGAATTCGCCC. It yields the protein CTCSADGTGNSP. Given in full, the CDR3 is CTCSADGTGNSPLYF.

In regard to this clone: These gene names are mouse names. The DNA ends 4 residues before the CDR3 does, and the rest of the CDR3 is filled in from the germline J gene. This rearrangement joins TRBV13-2 to TRBJ2-2; 7 positions match TRBD1. This CDR3 comprises 13 residues. V gave up 5 bases and J gave up 2 bases; unmatched junction bases: 0. CDR1 is NNHNN, CDR2 SYGAGS, per germline (reference sequence). The part of the CDR3 DNA that was read is TGTGCCAGCGGACAGGGGAACACCGGG. Protein: CASGQGNTG. The full CDR3 reads CASGQGNTGQLYF.

As for this clone: Gene names follow the mouse nomenclature. Read sequence stops 4 residues before the CDR3 end, and the germline J gene provides the missing end. J is TRBJ2-7 and V is TRBV13-1, with 9 bases matching TRBD2. V lost 6 bases to trimming and J lost 0 bases; unmatched junction nucleotides: 4. This CDR3 contains 14 residues. Germline V gene sequence: CDR1 NSHNY, CDR2 SYGAGN. CDR3 region: CASTPWGGSYEQYF. The sequenced CDR3 bases are TGTGCCAGCACCCCCTGGGGGGGCTCCTAT.

To note about this clone: Mouse germline and gene names are used. Read data end 4 residues before the CDR3 end; the end is taken from the germline J gene. The gene calls are TRBV5 and TRBJ2-1, with 12 bases lining up with TRBD2. J gave up 0 bases and V 3 bases, and 0 bases lay outside the gene matches. This CDR3 region has 16 residues. Germline V CDR1 and CDR2: LGHNA, YNLKQL (reference sequence). The part of the CDR3 DNA that was read is TGTGCCAGCAGCCAGGACTGGGGGGGTAACTATGCT. Translating it yields CASSQDWGGNYA. From start to end, the CDR3 is CASSQDWGGNYAEQFF.

Remarks on this clone: Gene names are the mouse ones. The read comes to an end 4 residues before the CDR3 does, leaving the germline J gene to fill in the end. The gene calls are TRBV13-2 and TRBJ2-5; D is unclear. The CDR3 has 13 amino acids. Germline V gives CDR1 NNHNN, CDR2 SYGAGS (reference sequence). V shed 1 base and J shed 3 bases, with 6 bases lying between them. The CDR3 protein is CASGDHSQDTQYF. CDR3 DNA, as far as it was read: TGTGCCAGCGGTGATCACAGTCAAGAC.

As regards this clone: Germline and genes here are mouse. From the germline J gene comes the end of the CDR3, since the read stops 4 residues before it. The V gene is TRBV31, the J gene TRBJ2-7, with D perhaps assigned TRBD1 or TRBD2 (5 bases each). The CDR3 totals 14 residues. V dropped 0 bases and J dropped 0 bases, with 9 bases sitting between them. Germline V CDR1 and CDR2: GKSSPN, SITVG. The sequenced CDR3 bases are TGTGCCTGGAGTCTGGGGGAGATCTCCTAT. Residues: CAWSLGEISY. From start to end, the CDR3 is CAWSLGEISYEQYF.

This clone was recorded a few times. The listed genes are named as in mouse. The read ends 4 residues shy of where the CDR3 ends; the end is completed using the germline J gene. The chain links TRBV24 to TRBJ2-7; 9 bases align to TRBD2. V lost 1 base, J lost 2 bases, and 0 bases stayed unmatched. The CDR3 spans 14 residues. Germline values: CDR1 KGHTA, CDR2 FRNEEI. The covered CDR3 bases are TGTGCCAGCAGTCTGTGGGACTGGGCCTAT. This encodes CASSLWDWAY. The whole CDR3 sequence is CASSLWDWAYEQYF.

This clone was recorded at least ten times. Here the gene names and germline are mouse. The read ends 4 residues before the CDR3 terminus; that terminus is restored from the germline J gene. This chain joins TRBV13-2 and TRBJ2-3; TRBD2 is a possible D gene (5 bases). Germline assignment: CDR1 NNHNN and CDR2 SYGAGS (reference sequence). CDR3 size: 15 residues. V lost 1 base and J lost 0, with 9 bases in between. The CDR3 spells CASGDLGNSAETLYF. The sequenced CDR3 bases are TGTGCCAGCGGTGATCTGGGAAATAGTGCAGAA.

Remarks on this clone: Mouse gene names and germline throughout. The CDR3 end lies 3 residues beyond the end of the read and is filled in from the germline J gene. The chain has TRBV31 and TRBJ1-6, with a weak D call TRBD1 (5 bases). TRBJ1-6 is given ORF status, its function remaining uncertain. This CDR3 spans 15 amino acids. Trimming left V 3 bases short and J 0 bases short, with 9 bases between. Germline lookup yields CDR1 GKSSPN and CDR2 SITVG. The CDR3 DNA, read in part, is TGTGCCTGGAGCCCGACAGATTCCTATAATTCGCCC. The encoded protein is CAWSPTDSYNSP. Given in full, the CDR3 is CAWSPTDSYNSPLYF.

This clone was counted a few times. These gene names are mouse names. Read sequence stops 4 residues before the CDR3 end, and the germline J gene provides the missing end. The rearrangement joins TRBV26 to TRBJ2-4; 9 bases match TRBD2. CDR1 and CDR2 (germline): KGHPV, FQNQEV (reference sequence). This CDR3 comprises 13 residues. The CDR3 is CASSLTGGNTLYF. The part of the CDR3 DNA that was read is TGTGCCAGCAGCCTCACTGGGGGGAAC.

This clone was seen repeatedly, ten times or more. Here the gene names and germline are mouse. The read gets to within 4 residues of the CDR3 end, and the germline J gene fills in the rest. The genes are TRBV13-3 and TRBJ2-3; 9 bases align to TRBD2. V lost 0 bases to trimming and J lost 1 base; unmatched junction nucleotides: 3. The CDR3 is made up of 16 amino acids. CDR1 is NNHDY, CDR2 SYVADS, per germline. The sequenced CDR3 bases are TGTGCCAGCAGTGATGTGGGGGGGCGCGGTGCAGAA. Residues: CASSDVGGRGAE. The whole CDR3 is CASSDVGGRGAETLYF.

Worth noting for this clone: The germline and genes are mouse ones. The sequence runs out 4 residues before the end of the CDR3; the remainder is reconstructed from the germline J gene. The chain carries TRBV30 and TRBJ2-7; the match to TRBD1 covers 11 bases. V lost 3 bases, J lost 3 bases, and 4 bases stayed unmatched. Germline CDR1 SQVVS, CDR2 ANEGSEA. The CDR3 covers 14 residues. The CDR3 sequence: CSSSTGTGGYEQYF. The CDR3 DNA, read in part, is TGTAGTTCTAGTACGGGGACAGGGGGCTAT. Full variable domain (outside the CDR3, taken from reference TRBV30 and TRBJ2-7): SVLLYQKPNRDICQSGTSLKIQCVADSQVVSMFWYQQFQEQSLMLMATANEGSEATYESGFTKDKFPISRPNLTFSTLTVNNARPGDSSIYFCSSSTGTGGYEQYFGPGTRLTVL.

Worth noting for this clone: One junction end disagrees with the germline gene, perhaps due to a read error. The gene names here belong to mouse. The read terminates 4 residues ahead of where the CDR3 ends, so the germline J gene completes it. The chain is built from TRBV13-1 and TRBJ2-2, with a tentative D call TRBD1 (6 bases). Germline V lookup: CDR1 NSHNY, CDR2 SYGAGN. The CDR3 totals 15 residues. The sequenced CDR3 bases are TGTGCCAGCGGTGATGCGAGGGGGAACACCGGG. Protein product: CASGDARGNTG. The complete CDR3 reads CASGDARGNTGQLYF.

Concerning this clone itself: Gene names denote mouse genes. The read ends 4 residues shy of where the CDR3 ends; the end is completed using the germline J gene. The J gene is TRBJ2-2, the V gene TRBV19; possibly TRBD1 for D (5 bases). Germline V gives CDR1 FNHDT, CDR2 SITEND (reference sequence). V was shortened by 1 base and J by 1 base, with 8 bases between the two germline ends. This CDR3 has 15 amino acids. The CDR3: CASSIPTGNTGQLYF. CDR3 DNA, as far as it was read: TGTGCCAGCAGTATACCTACAGGAAACACCGGG.